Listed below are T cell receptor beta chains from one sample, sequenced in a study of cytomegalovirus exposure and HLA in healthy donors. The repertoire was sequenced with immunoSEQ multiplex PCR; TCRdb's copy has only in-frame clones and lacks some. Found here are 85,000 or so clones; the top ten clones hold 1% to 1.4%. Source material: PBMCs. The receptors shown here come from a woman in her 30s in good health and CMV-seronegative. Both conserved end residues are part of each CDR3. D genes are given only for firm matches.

cdr3_aa: CASSPTTGSTYEQYF
cdr3_nt: TGTGCCAGCTCACCAACGACAGGGTCAACCTACGAGCAGTACTTC
v_call: TRBV18
d_call: TRBD1
j_call: TRBJ2-7

cdr3_aa: CASSPEIGQRNTIYF
cdr3_nt: TGTGCCAGCAGTCCAGAGATCGGACAGCGAAACACCATATATTTT
v_call: TRBV6-5
d_call: .
j_call: TRBJ1-3

cdr3_aa: CASSLVAGTGSYEQYF
cdr3_nt: TGCGCCAGCAGCTTGGTCGCTGGGACAGGGTCCTACGAGCAGTACTTC
v_call: TRBV5-1
d_call: TRBD1
j_call: TRBJ2-7

cdr3_aa: CASSAGTGVNEKLFF
cdr3_nt: TGTGCCAGCAGCGCCGGGACAGGAGTCAATGAAAAACTGTTTTTT
v_call: TRBV9
d_call: TRBD1
j_call: TRBJ1-4

cdr3_aa: CATGGLNQPQHF
cdr3_nt: TGTGCCACGGGGGGGTTGAATCAGCCCCAGCATTTT
v_call: TRBV28
d_call: .
j_call: TRBJ1-5

cdr3_aa: CASSWGVSSYEQYF
cdr3_nt: TGTGCCAGCAGCTGGGGGGTTAGCTCCTACGAGCAGTACTTC
v_call: TRBV7-8
d_call: .
j_call: TRBJ2-7

cdr3_aa: CAWSVAGSRRFYGYTF
cdr3_nt: TGTGCCTGGAGTGTGGCAGGCTCCCGTCGTTTCTATGGCTACACCTTC
v_call: TRBV30
d_call: .
j_call: TRBJ1-2

cdr3_aa: CATTQDNYGYTF
cdr3_nt: TGTGCCACCACCCAGGATAACTATGGCTACACCTTC
v_call: TRBV15
d_call: .
j_call: TRBJ1-2

cdr3_aa: CAWIRGGLETEAFF
cdr3_nt: TGTGCCTGGATCCGAGGGGGCTTGGAGACTGAAGCTTTCTTT
v_call: TRBV30
d_call: TRBD1
j_call: TRBJ1-1

cdr3_aa: CARGGRRIQETQYF
cdr3_nt: TGTGCCAGAGGGGGTCGTAGGATCCAAGAGACCCAGTACTTC
v_call: TRBV2
d_call: .
j_call: TRBJ2-5

cdr3_aa: CASSQDWGRERLYEQYF
cdr3_nt: TGTGCCAGCAGCCAAGATTGGGGGCGGGAGCGTTTGTACGAGCAGTACTTC
v_call: TRBV4-2
d_call: .
j_call: TRBJ2-7

cdr3_aa: CASSPLQGSMNTEAFF
cdr3_nt: TGCGCCAGCAGCCCTCTACAGGGATCCATGAACACTGAAGCTTTCTTT
v_call: TRBV5-1
d_call: .
j_call: TRBJ1-1

cdr3_aa: CAWRDRVRTEAFF
cdr3_nt: TGTGCCTGGAGGGACAGGGTCAGAACTGAAGCTTTCTTT
v_call: TRBV30
d_call: TRBD1
j_call: TRBJ1-1

cdr3_aa: CASSPLKANTEAFF
cdr3_nt: TGTGCCAGCTCACCACTTAAAGCGAACACTGAAGCTTTCTTT
v_call: TRBV18
d_call: .
j_call: TRBJ1-1

cdr3_aa: CASSMWTGGSDYTF
cdr3_nt: TGTGCCAGTAGTATGTGGACAGGGGGCTCTGACTACACCTTC
v_call: TRBV19
d_call: TRBD1
j_call: TRBJ1-2

cdr3_aa: CAWSGTSGSTDKQYF
cdr3_nt: TGTGCCTGGAGTGGGACTAGCGGGAGCACAGATAAGCAGTATTTT
v_call: TRBV30
d_call: TRBD2
j_call: TRBJ2-3

cdr3_aa: CASSASGSSGTQYF
cdr3_nt: TGTGCCAGCAGTGCTAGCGGGAGCTCGGGTACGCAGTATTTT
v_call: TRBV2
d_call: TRBD2
j_call: TRBJ2-3

cdr3_aa: CASRTSGTETQYF
cdr3_nt: TGTGCCAGCAGGACTAGCGGGACCGAGACCCAGTACTTC
v_call: TRBV5-4
d_call: TRBD2
j_call: TRBJ2-5

cdr3_aa: CASSLTGPSTDTQYF
cdr3_nt: TGTGCCAGCAGTCTGACAGGGCCGAGCACAGATACGCAGTATTTT
v_call: TRBV6-1
d_call: TRBD1
j_call: TRBJ2-3

cdr3_aa: CASSDHAGYGYTF
cdr3_nt: TGTGCCAGCAGTGACCATGCGGGCTATGGCTACACCTTC
v_call: TRBV25-1
d_call: .
j_call: TRBJ1-2

cdr3_aa: CASTSAGSGTEAFF
cdr3_nt: TGTGCCAGCACCAGTGCAGGGTCAGGCACTGAAGCTTTCTTT
v_call: TRBV28
d_call: .
j_call: TRBJ1-1

cdr3_aa: CASSLGQGRSGELFF
cdr3_nt: TGCGCCAGCAGCCTGGGACAGGGAAGGTCCGGGGAGCTGTTTTTT
v_call: TRBV5-1
d_call: TRBD1
j_call: TRBJ2-2

cdr3_aa: CATSRTRTSGNIQYF
cdr3_nt: TGTGCCACCAGCAGGACGCGGACTAGCGGGAACATTCAGTACTTC
v_call: TRBV15
d_call: TRBD2
j_call: TRBJ2-4

cdr3_aa: CASSPRLAGSYEQYF
cdr3_nt: TGTGCCAGCAGCCCCCGACTAGCGGGCTCCTACGAGCAGTACTTC
v_call: TRBV27
d_call: TRBD2
j_call: TRBJ2-7

cdr3_aa: CAWNPDGRRGNTIYF
cdr3_nt: TGTGCCTGGAATCCAGACGGAAGGAGGGGAAACACCATATATTTT
v_call: TRBV30
d_call: .
j_call: TRBJ1-3

cdr3_aa: CASGQGGEQFF
cdr3_nt: TGCGCCAGCGGACAGGGCGGAGAGCAGTTCTTC
v_call: TRBV10-2
d_call: TRBD1
j_call: TRBJ2-1

cdr3_aa: CASSQEGLAGDGEQFF
cdr3_nt: TGCGCCAGCAGCCAAGAGGGCCTAGCGGGAGACGGTGAGCAGTTCTTC
v_call: TRBV4-1
d_call: TRBD2
j_call: TRBJ2-1

cdr3_aa: CASRDRGTEQYF
cdr3_nt: TGTGCCAGCAGGGACAGGGGGACCGAGCAGTACTTC
v_call: TRBV7-8
d_call: TRBD1
j_call: TRBJ2-7

cdr3_aa: CASSGGAETQYF
cdr3_nt: TGTGCCAGCAGTGGTGGGGCGGAGACCCAGTACTTC
v_call: TRBV6-1
d_call: .
j_call: TRBJ2-5

cdr3_aa: CASSYTSGLGVKNIQYF
cdr3_nt: TGTGCCAGTAGTTACACTAGCGGGCTTGGGGTCAAAAACATTCAGTACTTC
v_call: TRBV19
d_call: TRBD2
j_call: TRBJ2-4

cdr3_aa: CAWSGDRGGQPQHF
cdr3_nt: TGTGCCTGGAGTGGGGACAGGGGTGGTCAGCCCCAGCATTTT
v_call: TRBV30
d_call: TRBD1
j_call: TRBJ1-5

cdr3_aa: CASSEWRGNEQFF
cdr3_nt: TGTGCCAGCAGTGAATGGAGGGGCAATGAGCAGTTCTTC
v_call: TRBV6-1
d_call: .
j_call: TRBJ2-1

cdr3_aa: CASSLGGEPYEQYF
cdr3_nt: TGTGCCAGCAGCCTCGGAGGGGAGCCCTACGAGCAGTACTTC
v_call: TRBV6-5
d_call: .
j_call: TRBJ2-7

cdr3_aa: CASSQEGGAEAFF
cdr3_nt: TGCGCCAGCAGCCAAGAGGGAGGAGCTGAAGCTTTCTTT
v_call: TRBV4-1
d_call: .
j_call: TRBJ1-1

cdr3_aa: CASSEGQFLNEKLFF
cdr3_nt: TGTGCCAGCAGTGAAGGGCAGTTCCTCAATGAAAAACTGTTTTTT
v_call: TRBV6-1
d_call: .
j_call: TRBJ1-4

cdr3_aa: CSVEEGDTEAFF
cdr3_nt: TGCAGCGTTGAGGAAGGGGACACTGAAGCTTTCTTT
v_call: TRBV29-1
d_call: .
j_call: TRBJ1-1

cdr3_aa: CASSPYRGTITYEQYF
cdr3_nt: TGTGCCAGCAGCCCGTACAGGGGCACGATAACCTACGAGCAGTACTTC
v_call: TRBV5-6
d_call: TRBD1
j_call: TRBJ2-7

cdr3_aa: CASSYQAENSHLHF
cdr3_nt: TGTGCCAGCAGTTACCAGGCAGAGAATTCACACCTCCACTTT
v_call: TRBV6-5
d_call: .
j_call: TRBJ1-6

cdr3_aa: CASSPSSSGTSGGIYNEQFF
cdr3_nt: TGTGCCAGCTCACCGAGTAGTAGTGGGACTAGCGGGGGTATATACAATGAGCAGTTCTTC
v_call: TRBV18
d_call: TRBD2
j_call: TRBJ2-1

cdr3_aa: CASSTGTGNTIYF
cdr3_nt: TGTGCCAGCAGTACCGGGACAGGAAACACCATATATTTT
v_call: TRBV11-2
d_call: .
j_call: TRBJ1-3

cdr3_aa: CASSGTGGAYGYTF
cdr3_nt: TGTGCCAGCAGCGGGACAGGGGGGGCCTATGGCTACACCTTC
v_call: TRBV6-1
d_call: TRBD1
j_call: TRBJ1-2